This T cell receptor (beta chain) was identified during a study of T cell changes during pregnancy in multiple sclerosis. Sequenced by immunoSEQ multiplex PCR; TCRdb stores in-frame clones only, minus some. The sample has around 30,000 clones; roughly 86% are singletons. The CDR3 contains 16 residues. With 6 bases clipped from V and 3 bases from J, the junction kept 14 bases outside the gene matches. The germline CDR1 and CDR2 sequences are MDHEN and SYDVKM. The sample consisted of CD8+ T cells from peripheral blood mononuclear cells, taken in the first trimester of pregnancy. This chain joins TRBV28 and TRBJ2-7; 7 positions match TRBD2. The origin of this receptor is a female donor with multiple sclerosis, enrolled in a pregnancy study. The DNA of the CDR3 is TGTGCCAGCAGCCTCGATGGCGGGAGAACACGCTACGAGCAGTACTTC. It encodes CASSLDGGRTRYEQYF.